This is a list of T cell receptor beta chains from one sample in a study of blood T cells in healthy people across ages. Via MiXCR, TCRdb re-called the 5' RACE reads, giving one row per CDR3 protein. This table holds roughly 830,000 distinct CDR3 sequences, 62% found once. The sample was blood. The receptors were sampled from a man in his thirties or forties in good health. Each CDR3 is given with its conserved first and last residue. D genes are given only for firm matches. Rows give clone size only sometimes, using once, few, many, or a class for an expanded clone.

>.|.|TRBV21-1|TRBJ2-7
CASSKVREWEGCSYEQYF
TGTGCCAGCAGCAAAGTTCGGGAATGGGAGGGGTGCTCCTACGAGCAGTACTTC
>.|.|TRBV28|TRBJ2-4
CASSALAGGGNIQYF
TGTGCCAGCAGTGCCCTGGCCGGGGGCGGCAACATTCAGTACTTC
>once|.|TRBV7-2|TRBJ1-1
CASLPGSHTNTEAFF
TGTGCCAGTCTCCCCGGATCCCATACCAACACTGAAGCTTTCTTT
>.|.|TRBV4-3|TRBJ1-4
CASSQVERVNEKLFF
TGCGCCAGCAGCCAAGTGGAAAGAGTTAATGAAAAACTGTTTTTT
>.|.|TRBV6-2/TRBV6-3|TRBJ2-1
CASSPLAAHNEQFF
TGTGCCAGCAGTCCGCTCGCTGCTCACAATGAGCAGTTCTTC
>.|TRBD2|TRBV7-3|TRBJ2-1
CASSPKGEGYEQFF
TGTGCCAGCAGCCCTAAAGGGGAGGGATACGAGCAGTTCTTC
>many|.|TRBV7-8|TRBJ2-5
CASSLALAQEQYF
TGTGCCAGCAGCTTAGCACTAGCCCAGGAGCAGTACTTC
>.|.|TRBV6-6|TRBJ2-5
CASSPSRAPREQYF
TGTGCCAGCAGTCCCTCGAGGGCCCCGAGGGAGCAGTACTTC
>few|.|TRBV20-1|TRBJ2-3
CSARDTQTDTQYF
TGCAGTGCTAGAGATACCCAGACAGATACGCAGTATTTT
>.|TRBD2|TRBV4-2|TRBJ2-1
CASSQSASGVIYNEQFF
TGTGCCAGCAGCCAAAGTGCTAGCGGGGTAATATATAATGAGCAGTTCTTC
>.|.|TRBV29-1|TRBJ2-5
CSVEPNFQETQYF
TGCAGCGTTGAACCTAACTTCCAAGAGACCCAGTACTTC
>many|TRBD1|TRBV6-5|TRBJ2-7
CASSYRDSYEQYF
TGTGCCAGCAGTTACCGGGACAGCTACGAGCAGTACTTC
>.|.|TRBV4-2|TRBJ2-3
CASSQDPGALTDTQYF
TGTGCCAGCAGCCAAGACCCGGGGGCCCTCACAGATACGCAGTATTTT
>.|.|TRBV11-3|TRBJ2-3
CASSGGEQPDTQYF
TGTGCCAGCAGCGGAGGGGAACAGCCTGATACGCAGTATTTT
>.|.|TRBV7-2|TRBJ2-5
CASSLVARGQETQYF
TGTGCCAGCAGCTTAGTTGCCAGGGGACAAGAGACCCAGTACTTC
>few|TRBD2|TRBV29-1|TRBJ2-3
CSVGLAGGSTDTQYF
TGCAGCGTTGGACTAGCGGGGGGTAGCACAGATACGCAGTATTTT
>.|TRBD1|TRBV15|TRBJ2-1
CATSRDRGTGYNEQFF
TGTGCCACCAGCAGAGATCGGGGGACAGGGTACAATGAGCAGTTCTTC
>.|TRBD1|TRBV3-1|TRBJ1-2
CASSQDVLTGDGYTF
TGTGCCAGCAGCCAAGATGTGCTTACAGGGGATGGCTACACCTTC
>.|TRBD1|TRBV20-1|TRBJ1-2
CSAREGQGYGYTF
TGCAGTGCTAGAGAGGGACAGGGCTATGGCTACACCTTC
>.|.|TRBV20-1|TRBJ2-7
CSASDQSYPYEQYF
TGCAGTGCTAGTGACCAGTCTTACCCCTACGAGCAGTACTTC
>.|.|TRBV28|TRBJ2-7
CASSSAAYEQYF
TGTGCCAGCAGCTCAGCAGCCTACGAGCAGTACTTC
>few|.|TRBV20-1|TRBJ2-7
CSARSGQNSLREQYF
TGCAGTGCTAGGTCCGGACAGAATTCACTACGGGAGCAGTACTTC
>once|TRBD1|TRBV5-8|TRBJ2-1
CASSVTGGQGGEQFF
TGTGCCAGCAGCGTGACAGGGGGCCAAGGAGGTGAGCAGTTCTTC
>.|TRBD1|TRBV6-2/TRBV6-3|TRBJ2-6
CASKQGWNGANVLTF
TGTGCCAGCAAACAGGGGTGGAATGGGGCCAACGTCCTGACTTTC
>.|.|TRBV13|TRBJ1-6
CASSLSRGPGSPLHF
TGTGCCAGCAGCCTTTCTCGGGGACCAGGTTCACCCCTCCACTTT
>.|.|TRBV7-2|TRBJ2-7
CASSLRDGHEQYF
TGTGCCAGCAGCTTACGGGACGGGCACGAGCAGTACTTC
>few|.|TRBV15|TRBJ2-1
CATSSGQVYNEQFF
TGTGCCACCAGCAGTGGTCAAGTCTACAATGAGCAGTTCTTC
>.|TRBD1|TRBV12-3/TRBV12-4|TRBJ2-7
CASRETGTGINEQYF
TGTGCCAGCAGGGAGACTGGGACAGGGATCAACGAGCAGTACTTC
>.|TRBD2|TRBV20-1|TRBJ2-1
CSARGDSGGAPYNEQFF
TGCAGTGCTAGAGGGGATAGCGGGGGGGCGCCTTACAATGAGCAGTTCTTC
>once|.|TRBV7-3|TRBJ1-6
CASSLKEGAHSPLHF
TGTGCCAGCAGCTTAAAGGAAGGGGCGCATTCACCCCTCCACTTT
>.|TRBD2|TRBV20-1|TRBJ2-5
CSAIVWAGDQETQYF
TGCAGTGCGATCGTCTGGGCGGGGGACCAAGAGACCCAGTACTTC
>.|.|TRBV7-2|TRBJ2-1
CASSKRGARESYNEQFF
TGTGCCAGCAGCAAAAGGGGGGCTAGGGAGTCCTACAATGAGCAGTTCTTC
>few|TRBD1|TRBV4-2|TRBJ1-6
CASSQEAGQTNSPLHF
TGTGCCAGCAGCCAAGAAGCGGGACAGACTAATTCACCCCTCCACTTT
>.|.|TRBV11-2|TRBJ2-7
CASSLEAGEQYF
TGTGCCAGCAGCTTAGAGGCGGGCGAGCAGTACTTC
>.|TRBD1|TRBV5-1|TRBJ1-1
CASSPLGQGGTEAFF
TGCGCCAGCAGCCCACTGGGACAGGGAGGCACTGAAGCTTTCTTT
>.|.|TRBV7-3|TRBJ1-2
CASSLDGRSGYTF
TGTGCCAGCAGCCTGGACGGGAGATCGGGCTACACCTTC
>.|.|TRBV5-1|TRBJ1-3
CANSFDGSGNTIYF
TGCGCCAACAGCTTTGACGGCTCTGGAAACACCATATATTTT
>.|.|TRBV9|TRBJ2-5
CASSPGLYNEQYF
TGTGCCAGCAGCCCCGGACTTTACAATGAGCAGTACTTC
>.|TRBD1|TRBV24-1|TRBJ2-7
CATSHRDRPYEQYF
TGTGCCACCAGCCACCGGGACAGGCCATACGAGCAGTACTTC
>.|.|TRBV25-1|TRBJ2-7
CASSEYTGLYEQYF
TGTGCCAGCAGTGAGTATACAGGGCTCTACGAGCAGTACTTC
>.|TRBD2|TRBV20-1|TRBJ2-1
CSAGGGGYWNNEQFF
TGCAGTGCTGGCGGGGGGGGGTACTGGAACAATGAGCAGTTCTTC
>.|TRBD2|TRBV11-2|TRBJ2-3
CASSLRRGGDTDTQYF
TGTGCCAGCAGCTTAAGGCGGGGGGGTGACACAGATACGCAGTATTTT
>.|TRBD1|TRBV5-1|TRBJ2-7
CASSFGTVEQYF
TGCGCCAGCAGCTTCGGGACAGTCGAGCAGTACTTC
>.|.|TRBV9|TRBJ2-3
CASSVSTRGTDTQYF
TGTGCCAGCAGCGTATCAACGAGGGGGACAGATACGCAGTATTTT